Below, one T cell receptor (beta chain) is given with its context. This clonotype has ten or more counts. Its antigen has not been determined. Per-base quality was not reported, and no clone a single base away is much larger than it. The CDR3 runs 14 amino acids, cysteine and phenylalanine included. Kept here is only the CDR3 DNA, which spans 42 bases and is read in frame from base 1. CDR1 and CDR2 are read off the germline V gene (reference sequence) as DFQATT and SNEGSKA. V is pruned by 6 bases and J by 7 bases, leaving 13 bases of the junction without a gene match. The data were taken from a study of spatial heterogeneity in lung cancer (dated by TCRdb to the late 2010s). Turning to the overall study: Beta-chain transcripts were consistently detected in greater numbers than alpha-chain transcripts, which likely reflected higher beta-chain transcript abundance. In the raw uncorrected reads, each unique combination of TCR and UMI appeared more than ten times on average. The study quantitatively compared TCR alpha and beta repertoires across multiple tumor regions, matched nontumor lung and blood in non-small cell lung cancer. The study linked features of the TCR repertoire to counts of nonsynonymous mutations, which were determined by whole-exome sequencing of tumor tissue. Both alpha and beta chains were TCR-sequenced in roughly 200 tumor regions, approximately 67 matched nontumor lung samples and around 54 PBMC samples obtained at surgery.

Preparation of the library involved 5' RACE. The instrument given in TCRdb is NextSeq 500. In the TCR library protocol, a unique molecular identifier was attached to each TCR cDNA molecule so that PCR and sequencing errors could be corrected. In the source study's methods: TCR identification, UMI-based error correction and CDR3 extraction were all carried out with Decombinator tools. Expanded TCRs were defined as those above a frequency of 2 per 1,000, corresponding to the top 1% of the tumor frequency distribution. Renyi diversity was calculated using the R vegan package after each repertoire was subsampled 100 times to 5,000 TCRs. CDR3 similarity networks were built from amino acid triplet string-kernel similarity, with CDR3s being connected when pairwise similarity was above 0.82. Through fastp at Q25 and MiXCR, TCRdb rebuilt clones from the public reads, retaining in-frame beta chains. One record per CDR3 amino acid sequence lists the most common genes and DNA. Here the V and J calls rest on TCRdb's processing, not on the authors' analysis. The sample records 40,000 or so distinct CDR3 sequences, around 5.5% of which are singletons. The top ten constitute less than 30% of the sample.

Findings and caveats that apply to the study as a whole: Ubiquitous expanded tumor TCRs were found in blood more often at tumor resection than at routine follow-up. Additional single-cell paired TCR alpha and beta sequencing was considered necessary to confirm, at a functional level, the hypothesis that regional TCRs recognize regional mutations.

The intended sense of this specimen's time point label: sample taken at primary tumor resection. TCR sequencing used whole RNA extracted from tumor and nontumor lung tissue, or from cryopreserved PBMC samples, without cell sorting. Donors were about 70 patients with early-stage, untreated non-small cell lung cancer from the lung TRACERx cohort. Only patients with enough RNA available from two or more tumor regions were chosen for TCR sequencing. This receptor was taken from a female donor with early-stage non-small cell lung cancer. The V gene is TRBV20-1 and the J gene is TRBJ1-2, with 8 junctional bases fitting TRBD1. The source was PBMCs, collected at surgery. The DNA sequence is TGCAGTGCCGCTTCCCAGGGGGCGGTGGGTGGCTACACCTTC. Its protein is CSAASQGAVGGYTF.